The 14 T cell receptor beta chains below were found in one sample sequenced in a study of T-cell memory formation after mild COVID-19. TCRdb itself ran the 5' RACE reads through MiXCR, one entry per CDR3 protein. The sample has almost 350,000 distinct CDR3 sequences, roughly 19% seen once; the top ten hold roughly a fifth. Input material: PBMCs or a T cell subset sorted from them (not recorded which). The receptor set was obtained from a man aged 18 to 30 who had mild COVID-19 (a few samples of this study predate the infection). Cell type and time point are not known.

This chain connects TRBV7-2 to TRBJ1-6, with D unclear. The germline V and J ends were trimmed by 3 bases and 5 bases, with 5 bases remaining between them. Germline V gene lookup returns CDR1 SGHTA and CDR2 FQGNSA. The CDR3 length is 13 residues. The DNA for the CDR3 is TGTGCCAGCAGCTTGGACCATAATTCACCCCTCCACTTT. It translates to CASSLDHNSPLHF.

The gene calls are TRBV6-2 or TRBV6-3 and TRBJ2-3; D is possibly TRBD2 (5 bases). The V end lost 0 bases, the J end lost 14 bases, and 15 bases lay between the germline ends. CDR1 is MNHEY and CDR2 is SVGEGT in the germline V gene. The CDR3 spans 13 residues. The CDR3 coding sequence is TGTGCCAGCAGTTACTCTGCTAGCAACGTCGGGTATTTT. Translating gives CASSYSASNVGYF.

V usage is TRBV5-1 and J usage is TRBJ2-7, with D tentatively TRBD2 (5 bases). Germline CDR1 and CDR2: SGHRS and YFSETQ. The CDR3 covers 14 residues. The V end was cut by 5 bases, the J end by 4 bases, with 16 bases between. CDR3 in amino acids: CASRSRDPGYEQYF. The CDR3 DNA follows: TGCGCCAGCAGATCGAGAGACCCGGGGTACGAGCAGTACTTC.

The rearrangement joins TRBV6-5 to TRBJ2-2; a weak D match, TRBD2 (6 bases). This CDR3 is built from 14 residues. The V and J ends lost 6 bases and 3 bases respectively, with 11 bases between them. Germline V gene lookup returns CDR1 MNHEY and CDR2 SVGAGI. Here the CDR3 reads CASRERAYTGELFF. The CDR3, as DNA: TGTGCCAGCAGGGAGCGGGCTTACACCGGGGAGCTGTTTTTT.

This clonotype was seen a few times. The V and J genes are TRBV4-1 and TRBJ1-2; no definite D call. V was pared by 6 bases and J by 4 bases, with 9 bases between. The CDR3 runs 12 residues. The germline CDR1 and CDR2 sequences are MGHRA and YSYEKL. CDR3 bases: TGCGCCAGCAGGCGTCTCGGCTATGGCTACACCTTC. Protein sequence: CASRRLGYGYTF.

The rearrangement uses TRBV28 and TRBJ1-2; maybe TRBD1 (6 bases). Germline CDR1 is MDHEN and CDR2 is SYDVKM. The CDR3 runs 16 residues. V was trimmed by 5 bases and J by 8 bases, leaving 24 bases between them. CDR3 sequence: CASSHPKTGLTAGYTF. The CDR3 DNA follows: TGTGCCAGCAGTCACCCAAAGACAGGCCTAACTGCCGGCTACACCTTC.

Only a few counts were recorded for this clonotype. V usage is TRBV3-1 and J usage is TRBJ2-1; D gene unclear. CDR3 size: 15 residues. Trimming cost V 5 bases and J 0 bases, with 11 bases left between them. The V gene's germline CDR1 is LGHDT and CDR2 YNNKEL (reference sequence). The CDR3 DNA is TGTGCCAGCAGCGCCCGGACCAACTCCTACAATGAGCAGTTCTTC. Residues: CASSARTNSYNEQFF.

The chain couples TRBV3-1 to TRBJ2-7, with D uncertain. Per germline, CDR1 LGHDT and CDR2 YNNKEL (reference sequence). This CDR3 is built from 13 residues. Between the trimmed V and J ends, which lost 1 base and 4 bases, there was a span of 8 bases. The CDR3 DNA is TGTGCCAGCAGCCAAGGACGGAGATACGAGCAGTACGTC. Residues: CASSQGRRYEQYV.

This chain uses TRBV18 with TRBJ2-7; no reliable D call. Germline CDR1 is KGHSH and CDR2 is LQKENI. V lost 3 bases to trimming and J lost 0 bases, with 12 bases between them. This CDR3 contains 15 residues. The CDR3 DNA reads as TGTGCCAGCTCACCTTCTCGCGGTAGCTCCTACGAGCAGTACGTC. Its translation: CASSPSRGSSYEQYV.

The V gene is TRBV5-4, the J gene TRBJ2-7; 13 nucleotides align to TRBD2. V was clipped by 4 bases and J by 3 bases; unmatched bases: 4. Germline CDR1 reads SGHNT; CDR2 reads YYREEE (reference sequence). The CDR3 consists of 15 residues. The CDR3 nucleotides read TGTGCCAGCAGCGGGGGACTAGCGGGGCACTACGAGCAGTACGTC. Protein product: CASSGGLAGHYEQYV.

The table lists this clonotype with a few counts. V is TRBV27 and J is TRBJ1-1; D is possibly TRBD1 (5 bases). Germline V gene lookup returns CDR1 MNHEY and CDR2 SMNVEV (reference sequence). V was shortened by 0 bases and J by 1 base, with 9 bases between the two germline ends. The length of the CDR3 is 15 residues. DNA for the CDR3: TGTGCCAGCAGTTTATCTCCAGGGCCGAACACTGAAGCTTTCTTT. Translation gives CASSLSPGPNTEAFF.

This clonotype was detected a few times. The chain employs TRBV15 and TRBJ2-1; D may match TRBD1 or TRBD2 (5 bases each). The germline gives CDR1 LNHNV, CDR2 YYDKDF (reference sequence). There are 13 residues in the CDR3. V shed 0 bases and J shed 9 bases, with 9 bases lying between them. The CDR3 nucleotides read TGTGCCACCAGCAGAGATCTTGGGGGTGAGCAGTTCTTC. It codes for CATSRDLGGEQFF.

This clonotype was seen more than once but under ten times. The gene calls are TRBV12-3 or TRBV12-4 and TRBJ2-5; TRBD1 matches 10 bases. With V trimmed by 6 bases and J by 5 bases, 9 bases remained unmatched. CDR3 size: 15 residues. The CDR3 region is CASSSGTGVGETQYF. CDR3 sequence (DNA): TGTGCCAGCAGCTCCGGGACAGGGGTTGGGGAGACCCAGTACTTC.

The chain recombines TRBV18 with TRBJ2-5, with 8 bases fitting TRBD2. V lost 0 bases to trimming and J lost 2 bases; unmatched junction nucleotides: 5. This CDR3 region has 16 residues. CDR1 is KGHSH, CDR2 LQKENI, per germline. The DNA of the CDR3 is TGTGCCAGCTCACCACCGTCAGCGGGGGTTCAAGAGACCCAGTACTTC. Its protein is CASSPPSAGVQETQYF. The full variable domain, completed using reference TRBV18 and TRBJ2-5, is NAGVMQNPRHLVRRRGQEARLRCSPMKGHSHVYWYRQLPEEGLKFMVYLQKENIIDESGMPKERFSAEFPKEGPSILRIQQVVRGDSAAYFCASSPPSAGVQETQYFGPGTRLLVL.